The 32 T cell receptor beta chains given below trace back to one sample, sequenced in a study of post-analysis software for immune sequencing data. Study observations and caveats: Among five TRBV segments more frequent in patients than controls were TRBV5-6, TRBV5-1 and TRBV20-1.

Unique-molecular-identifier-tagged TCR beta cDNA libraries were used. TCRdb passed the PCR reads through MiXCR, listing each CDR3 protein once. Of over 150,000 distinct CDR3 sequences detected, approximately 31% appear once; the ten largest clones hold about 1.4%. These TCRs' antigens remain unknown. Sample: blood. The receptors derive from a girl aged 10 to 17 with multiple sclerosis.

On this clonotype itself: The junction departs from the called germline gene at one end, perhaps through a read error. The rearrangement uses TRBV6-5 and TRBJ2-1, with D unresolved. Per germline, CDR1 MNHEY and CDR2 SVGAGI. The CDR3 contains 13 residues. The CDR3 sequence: CAGSLTLRNEQFF. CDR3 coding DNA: TGTGCCGGCAGTTTGACACTAAGGAATGAGCAGTTCTTC.

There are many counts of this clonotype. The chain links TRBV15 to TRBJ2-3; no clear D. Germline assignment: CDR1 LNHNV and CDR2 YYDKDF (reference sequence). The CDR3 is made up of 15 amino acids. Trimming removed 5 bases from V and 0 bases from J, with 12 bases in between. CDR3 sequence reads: CATSRSIPSTDTQYF. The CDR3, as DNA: TGTGCCACCAGCCGTAGTATCCCGAGCACAGATACGCAGTATTTT.

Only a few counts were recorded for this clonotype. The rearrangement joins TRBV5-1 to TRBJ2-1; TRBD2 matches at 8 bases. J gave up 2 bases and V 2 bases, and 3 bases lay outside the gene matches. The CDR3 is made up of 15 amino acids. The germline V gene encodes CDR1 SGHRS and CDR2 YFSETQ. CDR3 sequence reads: CASSFTSGTYNEQFF. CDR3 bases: TGCGCCAGCAGCTTTACTAGCGGTACCTACAATGAGCAGTTCTTC.

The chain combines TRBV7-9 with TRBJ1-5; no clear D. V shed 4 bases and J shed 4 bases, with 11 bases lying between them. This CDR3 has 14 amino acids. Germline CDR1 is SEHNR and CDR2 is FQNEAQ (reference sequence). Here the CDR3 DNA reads TGTGCCAGCAGCTCTCGCGGAGATAATCAGCCCCAGCATTTT. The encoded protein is CASSSRGDNQPQHF. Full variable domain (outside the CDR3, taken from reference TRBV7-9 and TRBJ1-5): DTGVSQNPRHKITKRGQNVTFRCDPISEHNRLYWYRQTLGQGPEFLTYFQNEAQLEKSRLLSDRFSAERPKGSFSTLEIQRTEQGDSAMYLCASSSRGDNQPQHFGDGTRLSIL.

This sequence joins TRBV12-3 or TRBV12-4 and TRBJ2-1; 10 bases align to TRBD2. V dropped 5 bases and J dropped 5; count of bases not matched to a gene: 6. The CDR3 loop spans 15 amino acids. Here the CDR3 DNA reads TGTGCCAGCAGTGGCGGGACTAGCGTGGACAATGAGCAGTTCTTC. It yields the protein CASSGGTSVDNEQFF.

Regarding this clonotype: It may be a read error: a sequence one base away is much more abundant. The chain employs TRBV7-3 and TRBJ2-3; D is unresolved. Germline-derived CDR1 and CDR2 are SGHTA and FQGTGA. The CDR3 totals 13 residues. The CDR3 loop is CASSLRRLDTRYF. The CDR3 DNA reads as TGTGCCAGCAGCTTAAGGCGCTTAGATACGCGGTATTTT.

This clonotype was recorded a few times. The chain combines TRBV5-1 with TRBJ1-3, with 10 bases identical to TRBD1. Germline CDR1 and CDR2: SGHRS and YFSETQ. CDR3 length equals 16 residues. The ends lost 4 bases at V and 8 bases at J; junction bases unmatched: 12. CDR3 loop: CASSPFWTGGSDTIYF. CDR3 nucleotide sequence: TGCGCCAGCAGCCCCTTCTGGACAGGGGGGTCGGACACCATATATTTT.

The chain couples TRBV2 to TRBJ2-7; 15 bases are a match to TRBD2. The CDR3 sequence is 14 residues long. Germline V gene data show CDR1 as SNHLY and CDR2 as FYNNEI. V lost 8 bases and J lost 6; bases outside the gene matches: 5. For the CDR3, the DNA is TGTGCCAGCGCCGGGACTAGCGGGAGGAGCGAGCAGTACTTC. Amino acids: CASAGTSGRSEQYF.

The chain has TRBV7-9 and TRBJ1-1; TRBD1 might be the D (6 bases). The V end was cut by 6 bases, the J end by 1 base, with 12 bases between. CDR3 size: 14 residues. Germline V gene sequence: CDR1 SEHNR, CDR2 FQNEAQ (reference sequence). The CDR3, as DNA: TGTGCCAGCAGTAGGCTGGGACAGAACACTGAAGCTTTCTTT. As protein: CASSRLGQNTEAFF.

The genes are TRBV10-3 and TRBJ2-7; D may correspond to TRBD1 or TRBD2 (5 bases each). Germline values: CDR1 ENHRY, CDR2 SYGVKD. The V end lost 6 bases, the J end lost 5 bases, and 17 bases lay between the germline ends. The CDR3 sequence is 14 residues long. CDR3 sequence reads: CAIRDWGKVNEQYF. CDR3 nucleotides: TGTGCCATCAGGGACTGGGGGAAGGTCAACGAGCAGTACTTC.

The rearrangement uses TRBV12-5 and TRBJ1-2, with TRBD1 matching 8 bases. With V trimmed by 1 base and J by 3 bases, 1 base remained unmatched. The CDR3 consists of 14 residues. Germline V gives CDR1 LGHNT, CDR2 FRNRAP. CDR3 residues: CASGLGQGHYGYTF. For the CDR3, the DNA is TGTGCTAGTGGTTTGGGACAGGGGCACTATGGCTACACCTTC.

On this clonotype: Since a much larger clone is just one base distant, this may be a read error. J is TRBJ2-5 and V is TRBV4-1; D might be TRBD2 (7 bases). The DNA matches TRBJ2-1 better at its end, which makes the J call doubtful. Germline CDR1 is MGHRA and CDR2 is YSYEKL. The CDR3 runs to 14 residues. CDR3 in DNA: TGCGCCAGCAGGAAGAAGGGGGGGCAAGAGACCCAGTTCTTC. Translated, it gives CASRKKGGQETQFF.

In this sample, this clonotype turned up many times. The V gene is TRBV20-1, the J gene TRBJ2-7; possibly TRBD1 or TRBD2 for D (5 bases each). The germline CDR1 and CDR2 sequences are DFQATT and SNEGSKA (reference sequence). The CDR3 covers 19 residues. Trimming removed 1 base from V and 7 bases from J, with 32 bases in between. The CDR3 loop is CSARVDPTNGDQLHGEQYF. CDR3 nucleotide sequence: TGCAGTGCTAGAGTGGACCCGACAAACGGGGACCAACTCCATGGGGAGCAGTACTTC.

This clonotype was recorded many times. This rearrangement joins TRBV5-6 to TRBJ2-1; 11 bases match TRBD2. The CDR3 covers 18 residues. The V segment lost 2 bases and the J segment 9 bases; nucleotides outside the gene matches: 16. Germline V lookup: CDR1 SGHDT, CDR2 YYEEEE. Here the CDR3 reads CASSFPLLAGVNQGEQFF. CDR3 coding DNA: TGTGCCAGCAGCTTTCCCTTACTAGCGGGAGTTAATCAGGGTGAGCAGTTCTTC.

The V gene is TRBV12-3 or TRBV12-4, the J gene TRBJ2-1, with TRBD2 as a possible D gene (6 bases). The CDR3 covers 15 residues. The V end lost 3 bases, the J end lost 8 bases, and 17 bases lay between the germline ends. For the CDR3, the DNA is TGTGCCAGCAGTTTTTGGAGACTAGTCAGCCATGAGCAGTTCTTC. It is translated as CASSFWRLVSHEQFF.

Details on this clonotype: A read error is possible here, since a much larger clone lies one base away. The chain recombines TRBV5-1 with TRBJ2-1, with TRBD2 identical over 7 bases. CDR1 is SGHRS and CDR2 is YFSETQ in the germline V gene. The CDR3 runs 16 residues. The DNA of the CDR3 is TGCGCCAGCAGCTTGGCGGACGGGAGCGGGATCAATGGGCAGTTCTTC. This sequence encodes CASSLADGSGINGQFF.

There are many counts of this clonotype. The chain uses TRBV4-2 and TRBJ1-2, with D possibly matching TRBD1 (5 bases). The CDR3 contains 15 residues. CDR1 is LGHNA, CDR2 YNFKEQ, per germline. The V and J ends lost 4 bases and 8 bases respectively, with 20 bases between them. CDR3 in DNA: TGTGCCAGCAGCCTTTTTTGGCGACAGCAGGACGGCTACACCTTC. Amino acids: CASSLFWRQQDGYTF.

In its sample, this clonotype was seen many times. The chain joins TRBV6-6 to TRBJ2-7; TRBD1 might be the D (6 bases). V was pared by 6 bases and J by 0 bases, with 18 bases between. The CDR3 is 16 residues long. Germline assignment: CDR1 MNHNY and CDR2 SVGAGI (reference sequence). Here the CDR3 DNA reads TGTGCCAGCAGAAAACCGGGACAAAGGACCTCCTACGAGCAGTACTTC. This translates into CASRKPGQRTSYEQYF.

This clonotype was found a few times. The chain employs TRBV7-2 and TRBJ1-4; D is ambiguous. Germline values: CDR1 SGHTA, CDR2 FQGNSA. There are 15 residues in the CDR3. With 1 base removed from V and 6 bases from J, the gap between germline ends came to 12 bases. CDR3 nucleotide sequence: TGTGCCAGCAGCTTAGATGGTCGTGATTATGAAAAACTGTTTTTT. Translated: CASSLDGRDYEKLFF.

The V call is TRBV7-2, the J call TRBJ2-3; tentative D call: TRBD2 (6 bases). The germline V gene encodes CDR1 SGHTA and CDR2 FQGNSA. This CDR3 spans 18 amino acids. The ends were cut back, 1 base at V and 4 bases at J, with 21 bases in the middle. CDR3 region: CASSLGRVAVDWADTQYF. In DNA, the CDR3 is TGTGCCAGCAGCTTAGGCCGGGTAGCGGTTGATTGGGCAGATACGCAGTATTTT.

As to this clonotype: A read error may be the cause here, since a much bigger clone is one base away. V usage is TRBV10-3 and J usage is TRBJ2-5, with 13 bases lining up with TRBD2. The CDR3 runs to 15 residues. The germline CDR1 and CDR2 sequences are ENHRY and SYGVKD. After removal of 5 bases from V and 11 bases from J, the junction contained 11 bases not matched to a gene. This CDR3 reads CAISFTSGRASEQYF. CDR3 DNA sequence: TGTGCCATCAGTTTTACTAGCGGGAGGGCGAGTGAGCAGTACTTC.

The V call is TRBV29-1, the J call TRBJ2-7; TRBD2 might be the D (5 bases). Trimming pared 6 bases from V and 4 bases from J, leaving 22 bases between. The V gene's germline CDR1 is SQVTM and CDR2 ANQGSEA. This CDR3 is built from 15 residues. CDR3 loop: CSVLKLREKEYEQYF. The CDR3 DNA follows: TGCAGCGTGTTAAAGCTCCGGGAAAAAGAATACGAGCAGTACTTC.

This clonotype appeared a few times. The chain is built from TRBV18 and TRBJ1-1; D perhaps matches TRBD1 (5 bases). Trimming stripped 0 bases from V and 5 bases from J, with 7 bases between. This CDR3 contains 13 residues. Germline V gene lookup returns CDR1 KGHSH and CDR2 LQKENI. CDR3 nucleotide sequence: TGTGCCAGCTCACCACCGGGACCAACTGAAGCTTTCTTT. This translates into CASSPPGPTEAFF.

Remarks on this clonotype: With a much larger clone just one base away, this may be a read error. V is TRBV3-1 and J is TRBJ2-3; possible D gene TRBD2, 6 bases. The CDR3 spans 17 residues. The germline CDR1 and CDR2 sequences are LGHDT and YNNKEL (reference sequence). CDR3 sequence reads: CASSQERTSPYTDTRYF. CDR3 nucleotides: TGTGCCAGCAGCCAAGAGCGTACTAGCCCATACACAGATACGCGGTATTTT.

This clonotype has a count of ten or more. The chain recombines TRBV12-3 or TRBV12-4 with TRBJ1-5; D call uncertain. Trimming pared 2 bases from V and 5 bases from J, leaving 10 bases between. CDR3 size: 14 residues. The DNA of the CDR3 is TGTGCCAGCAGTTTATTCCGGGGATATCAGCCCCAGCATTTT. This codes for CASSLFRGYQPQHF.

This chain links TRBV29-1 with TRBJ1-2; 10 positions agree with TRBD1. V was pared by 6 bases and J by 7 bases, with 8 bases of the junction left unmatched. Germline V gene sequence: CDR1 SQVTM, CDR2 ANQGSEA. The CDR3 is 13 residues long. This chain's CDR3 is CSVPGQGFSGYTF. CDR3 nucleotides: TGCAGCGTGCCGGGACAGGGGTTTTCTGGCTACACCTTC.

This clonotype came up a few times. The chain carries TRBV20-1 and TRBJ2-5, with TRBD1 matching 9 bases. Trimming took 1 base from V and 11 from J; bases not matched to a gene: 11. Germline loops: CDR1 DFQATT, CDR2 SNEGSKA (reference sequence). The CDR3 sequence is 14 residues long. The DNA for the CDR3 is TGCAGTGCTAGAGCCGGGACAGGGTCCAATGAGCAGTACTTC. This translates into CSARAGTGSNEQYF.

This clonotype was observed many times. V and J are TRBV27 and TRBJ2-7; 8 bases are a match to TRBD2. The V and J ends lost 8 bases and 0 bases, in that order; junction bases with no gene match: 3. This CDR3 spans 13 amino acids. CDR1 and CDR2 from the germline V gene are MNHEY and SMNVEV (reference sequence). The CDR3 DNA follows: TGTGCCAGCGAGACTAGCGACTCCTACGAGCAGTACTTC. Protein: CASETSDSYEQYF.

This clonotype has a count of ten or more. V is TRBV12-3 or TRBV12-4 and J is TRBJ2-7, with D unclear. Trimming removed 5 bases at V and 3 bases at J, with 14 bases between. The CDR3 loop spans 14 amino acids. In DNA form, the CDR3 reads TGTGCCAGCAGTCAGGACGTAGGATTCTACGAGCAGTACTTC. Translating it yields CASSQDVGFYEQYF.

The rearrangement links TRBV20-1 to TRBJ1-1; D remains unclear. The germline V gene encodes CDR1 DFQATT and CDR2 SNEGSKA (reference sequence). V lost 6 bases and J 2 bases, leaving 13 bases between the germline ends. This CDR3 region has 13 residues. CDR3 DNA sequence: TGCAGTGCACCCTTGGGCGGCAACACTGAAGCTTTCTTT. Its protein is CSAPLGGNTEAFF.

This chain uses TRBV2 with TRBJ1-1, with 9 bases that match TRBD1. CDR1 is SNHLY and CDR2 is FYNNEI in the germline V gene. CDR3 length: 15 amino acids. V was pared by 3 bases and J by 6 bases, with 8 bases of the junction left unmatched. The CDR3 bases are TGTGCCAGCAGTGACCCCGGGACAGGGATCTCTGAAGCTTTCTTT. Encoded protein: CASSDPGTGISEAFF.

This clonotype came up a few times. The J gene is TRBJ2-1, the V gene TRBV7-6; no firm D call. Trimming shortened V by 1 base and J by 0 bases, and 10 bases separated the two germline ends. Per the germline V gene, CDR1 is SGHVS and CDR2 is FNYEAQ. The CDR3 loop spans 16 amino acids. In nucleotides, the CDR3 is TGTGCCAGCAGCTTAGTTTACGCAAGCTCCTACAATGAGCAGTTCTTC. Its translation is CASSLVYASSYNEQFF.